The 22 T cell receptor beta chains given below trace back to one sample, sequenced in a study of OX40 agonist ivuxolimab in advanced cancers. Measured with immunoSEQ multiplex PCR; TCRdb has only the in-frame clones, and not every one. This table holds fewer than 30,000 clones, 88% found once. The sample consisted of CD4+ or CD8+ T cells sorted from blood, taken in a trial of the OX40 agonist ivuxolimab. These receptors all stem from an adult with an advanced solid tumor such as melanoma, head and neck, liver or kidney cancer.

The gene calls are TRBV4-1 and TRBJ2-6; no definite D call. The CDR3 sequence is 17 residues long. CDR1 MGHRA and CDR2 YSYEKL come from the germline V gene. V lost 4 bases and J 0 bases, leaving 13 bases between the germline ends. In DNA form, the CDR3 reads TGCGCCAGCAGCCCTTCCTCAACCCCCTCTGGGGCCAACGTCCTGACTTTC. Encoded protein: CASSPSSTPSGANVLTF.

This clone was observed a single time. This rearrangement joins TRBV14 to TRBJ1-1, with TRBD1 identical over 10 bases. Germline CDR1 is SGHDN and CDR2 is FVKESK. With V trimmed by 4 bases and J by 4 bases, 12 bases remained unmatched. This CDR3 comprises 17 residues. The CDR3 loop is CASSPRKGQGFGTEAFF. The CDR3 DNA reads TGTGCCAGCAGCCCACGAAAGGGACAGGGGTTTGGCACTGAAGCTTTCTTT. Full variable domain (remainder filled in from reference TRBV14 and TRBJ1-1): EAGVTQFPSHSVIEKGQTVTLRCDPISGHDNLYWYRRVMGKEIKFLLHFVKESKQDESGMPNNRFLAERTGGTYSTLKVQPAELEDSGVYFCASSPRKGQGFGTEAFFGQGTRLTVV.

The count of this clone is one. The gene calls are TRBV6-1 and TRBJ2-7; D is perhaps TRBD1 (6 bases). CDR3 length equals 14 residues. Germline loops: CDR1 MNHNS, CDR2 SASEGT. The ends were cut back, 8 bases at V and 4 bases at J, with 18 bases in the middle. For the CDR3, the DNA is TGTGCCAGCCTTACAGGGACCTCCGTTTACGAGCAGTACTTC. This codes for CASLTGTSVYEQYF.

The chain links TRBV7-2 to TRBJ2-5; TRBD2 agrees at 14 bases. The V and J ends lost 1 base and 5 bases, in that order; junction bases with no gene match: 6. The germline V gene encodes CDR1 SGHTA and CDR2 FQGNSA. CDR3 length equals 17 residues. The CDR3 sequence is CASSLVGTSGGHETQYF. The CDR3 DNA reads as TGTGCCAGCAGCTTAGTCGGGACTAGCGGGGGCCACGAGACCCAGTACTTC.

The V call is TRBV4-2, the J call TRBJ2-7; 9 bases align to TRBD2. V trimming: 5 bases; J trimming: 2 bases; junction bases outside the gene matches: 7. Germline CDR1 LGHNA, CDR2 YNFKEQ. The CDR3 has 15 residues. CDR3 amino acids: CASSSPSGTAYEQYF. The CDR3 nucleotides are TGTGCCAGCAGCTCTCCTAGCGGGACAGCCTACGAGCAGTACTTC.

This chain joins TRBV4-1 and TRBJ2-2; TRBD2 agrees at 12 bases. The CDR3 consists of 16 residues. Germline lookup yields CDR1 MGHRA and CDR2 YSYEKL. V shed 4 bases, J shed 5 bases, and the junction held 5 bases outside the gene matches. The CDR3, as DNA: TGCGCCAGCAGCCCCGCCGGGACTAGCGGGACCGGGGAGCTGTTTTTT. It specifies CASSPAGTSGTGELFF.

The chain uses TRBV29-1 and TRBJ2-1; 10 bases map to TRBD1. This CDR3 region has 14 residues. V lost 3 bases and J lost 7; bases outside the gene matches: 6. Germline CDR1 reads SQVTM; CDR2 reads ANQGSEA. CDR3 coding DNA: TGCAGCGTTGAGGGACAGGGGAGGAGGAATGAGCAGTTCTTC. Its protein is CSVEGQGRRNEQFF.

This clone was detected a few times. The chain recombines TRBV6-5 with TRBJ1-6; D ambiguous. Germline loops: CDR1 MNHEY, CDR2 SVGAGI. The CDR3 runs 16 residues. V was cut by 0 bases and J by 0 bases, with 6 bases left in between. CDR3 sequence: CASSYSLSSYNSPLHF. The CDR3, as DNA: TGTGCCAGCAGTTACTCCCTGAGCTCCTATAATTCACCCCTCCACTTT.

The CDR3 loop is CASSIRGGAGQPQHF. DNA of the CDR3: TGTGCCAGTAGTATACGCGGGGGCGCGGGTCAGCCCCAGCATTTT. The V gene is TRBV19, the J gene TRBJ1-5; weak D call: TRBD1 (6 bases). Looked up from germline, CDR1 is LNHDA and CDR2 is SQIVND (reference sequence). The CDR3 is made up of 15 amino acids. The V end was cut by 2 bases, the J end by 6 bases, with 14 bases between.

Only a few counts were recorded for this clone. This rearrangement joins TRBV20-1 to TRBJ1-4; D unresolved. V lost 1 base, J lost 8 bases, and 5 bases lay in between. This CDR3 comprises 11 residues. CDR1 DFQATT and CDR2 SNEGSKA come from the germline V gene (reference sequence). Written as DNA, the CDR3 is TGCAGTGCTAGAGCTCTGGAAAAACTGTTTTTT. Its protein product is CSARALEKLFF.

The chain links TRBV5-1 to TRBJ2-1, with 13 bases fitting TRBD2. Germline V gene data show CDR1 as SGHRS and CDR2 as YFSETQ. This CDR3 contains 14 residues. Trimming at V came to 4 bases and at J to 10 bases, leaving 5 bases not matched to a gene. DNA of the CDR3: TGCGCCAGCAGCATCGGGACTAGCGGGAACGAGCAGTTCTTC. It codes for CASSIGTSGNEQFF. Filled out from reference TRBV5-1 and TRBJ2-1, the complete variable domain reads KAGVTQTPRYLIKTRGQQVTLSCSPISGHRSVSWYQQTPGQGLQFLFEYFSETQRNKGNFPGRFSGRQFSNSRSEMNVSTLELGDSALYLCASSIGTSGNEQFFGPGTRLTVL.

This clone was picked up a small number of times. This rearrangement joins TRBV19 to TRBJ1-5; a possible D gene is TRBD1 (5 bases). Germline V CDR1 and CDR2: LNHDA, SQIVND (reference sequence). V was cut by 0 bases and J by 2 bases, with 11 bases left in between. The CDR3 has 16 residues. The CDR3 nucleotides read TGTGCCAGTAGTATAGATTGGCAGGGCGGCAATCAGCCCCAGCATTTT. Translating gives CASSIDWQGGNQPQHF.

This CDR3 is CASSLSGSEQETQYF. CDR3 DNA: TGTGCCAGCAGCTTATCCGGGAGTGAACAAGAGACCCAGTACTTC. The chain links TRBV7-8 to TRBJ2-5, with D maybe TRBD2 (6 bases). This CDR3 is built from 15 residues. The germline gives CDR1 SGHVS, CDR2 FQNEAQ. Between the trimmed V and J ends, which lost 2 bases and 2 bases, there was a span of 12 bases.

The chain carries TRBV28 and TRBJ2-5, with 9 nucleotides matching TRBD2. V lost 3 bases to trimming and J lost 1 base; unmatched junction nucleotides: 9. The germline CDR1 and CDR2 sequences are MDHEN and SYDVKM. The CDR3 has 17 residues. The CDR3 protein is CASSFVAGEGAQETQYF. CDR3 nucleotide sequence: TGTGCCAGCAGTTTTGTAGCGGGGGAAGGGGCCCAAGAGACCCAGTACTTC.

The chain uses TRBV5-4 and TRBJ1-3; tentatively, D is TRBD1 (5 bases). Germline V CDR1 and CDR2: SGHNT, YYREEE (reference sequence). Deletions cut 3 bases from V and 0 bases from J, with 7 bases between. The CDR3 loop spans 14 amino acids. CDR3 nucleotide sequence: TGTGCCAGCAGCTCCCAGGGCTCTGGAAACACCATATATTTT. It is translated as CASSSQGSGNTIYF.

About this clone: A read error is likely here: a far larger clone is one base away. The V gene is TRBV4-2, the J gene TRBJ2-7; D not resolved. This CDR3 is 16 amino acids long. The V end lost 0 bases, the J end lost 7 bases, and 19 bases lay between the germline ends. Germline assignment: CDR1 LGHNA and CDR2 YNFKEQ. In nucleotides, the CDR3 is TGTGCCAGCAGCCAAGAATCGGCCCTCGAACGGTCTGAGCAGTACTTC. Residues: CASSQESALERSEQYF.

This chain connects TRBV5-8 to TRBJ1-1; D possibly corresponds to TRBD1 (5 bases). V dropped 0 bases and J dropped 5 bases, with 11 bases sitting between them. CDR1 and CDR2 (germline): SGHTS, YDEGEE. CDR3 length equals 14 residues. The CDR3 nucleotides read TGTGCCAGCAGCTTGGCGCCCGCAGGGACTGAAGCTTTCTTT. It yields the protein CASSLAPAGTEAFF.

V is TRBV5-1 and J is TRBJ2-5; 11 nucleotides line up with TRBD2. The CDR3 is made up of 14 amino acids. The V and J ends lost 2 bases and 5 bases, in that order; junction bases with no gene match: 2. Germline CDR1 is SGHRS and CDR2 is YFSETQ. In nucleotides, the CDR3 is TGCGCCAGCAGCTTAGCTAGCGGGGGGGAGACCCAGTACTTC. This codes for CASSLASGGETQYF.

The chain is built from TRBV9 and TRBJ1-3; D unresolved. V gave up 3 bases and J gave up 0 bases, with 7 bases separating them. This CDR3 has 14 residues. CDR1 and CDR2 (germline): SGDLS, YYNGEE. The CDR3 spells CASSAQDSGNTIYF. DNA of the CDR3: TGTGCCAGCAGCGCCCAGGACTCTGGAAACACCATATATTTT.

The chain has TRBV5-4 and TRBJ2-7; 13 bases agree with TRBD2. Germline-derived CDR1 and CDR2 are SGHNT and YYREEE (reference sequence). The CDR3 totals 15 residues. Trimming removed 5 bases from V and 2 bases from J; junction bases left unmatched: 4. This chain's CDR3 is CASRGGLAGTYEQYF. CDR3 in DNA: TGTGCCAGCAGGGGGGGACTAGCGGGAACCTACGAGCAGTACTTC.

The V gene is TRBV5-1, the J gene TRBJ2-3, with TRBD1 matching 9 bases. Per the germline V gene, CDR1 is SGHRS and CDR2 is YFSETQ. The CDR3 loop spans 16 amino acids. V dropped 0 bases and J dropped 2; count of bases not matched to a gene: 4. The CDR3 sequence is CASSLGTGDFTDTQYF. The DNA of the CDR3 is TGCGCCAGCAGCTTGGGGACAGGGGATTTCACAGATACGCAGTATTTT.

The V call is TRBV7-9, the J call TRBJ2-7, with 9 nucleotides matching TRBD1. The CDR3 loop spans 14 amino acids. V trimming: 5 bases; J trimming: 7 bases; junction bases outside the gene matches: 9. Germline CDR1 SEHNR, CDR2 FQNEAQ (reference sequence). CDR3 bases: TGTGCCAGCAGCGATTCACGGACAGGGGTTGAGCAGTACTTC. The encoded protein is CASSDSRTGVEQYF.